The entry below gives a single T cell receptor beta chain sequence along with its context. The data stem from a study of technical replicates of blood from four donors. Germline CDR1 SEHNR, CDR2 FQNEAQ (reference sequence). The CDR3 spans 14 residues. The ends were cut back, 5 bases at V and 4 bases at J, with 14 bases in the middle. This table comes from immunoSEQ multiplex PCR, and its TCRdb copy is limited to in-frame clones, with some not included. Among tens of thousands of clones listed, 80% to 95% were seen once. The sequencing input was PBMCs. The genes are TRBV7-9 and TRBJ1-2; D is unclear. The clonotype comes from a human donor in good health. Some clones in this sample may be carry-over from other donors' samples. CDR3 loop: CASSPSEAGYGYTF. CDR3 nucleotides: TGTGCCAGCAGCCCATCAGAAGCGGGCTATGGCTACACCTTC.